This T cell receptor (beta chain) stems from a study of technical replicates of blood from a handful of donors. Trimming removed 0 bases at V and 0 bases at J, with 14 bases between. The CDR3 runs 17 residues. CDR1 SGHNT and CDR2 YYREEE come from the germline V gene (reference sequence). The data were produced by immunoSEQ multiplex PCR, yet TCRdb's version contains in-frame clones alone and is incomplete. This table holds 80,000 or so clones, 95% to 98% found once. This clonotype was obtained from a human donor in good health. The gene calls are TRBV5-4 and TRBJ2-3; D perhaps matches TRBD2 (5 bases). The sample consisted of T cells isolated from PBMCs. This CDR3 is CASSLARAERSTDTQYF. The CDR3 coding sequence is TGTGCCAGCAGCTTGGCCCGAGCGGAAAGGAGCACAGATACGCAGTATTTT.